The 12 T cell receptor beta chains presented below share a single source sample, sequenced in a study of T cell clonotyping in hematopoietic cell transplantation. The time point was: recipient sample about 28 days before transplant, after cytoreduction. Generated by immunoSEQ multiplex PCR, the TCRdb table keeps only in-frame clones and is missing some. The repertoire holds over 9,500 clones, with roughly 90% as singletons. Here the sequenced sample was peripheral blood mononuclear cells, taken before stem cell transplant. These receptors all stem from a middle-aged woman with acute myeloid leukemia. Some clones in this sample may be carry-over from other donors' samples.

V usage is TRBV10-1 and J usage is TRBJ1-1; D perhaps matches TRBD1 (5 bases). V lost 6 bases, J lost 6 bases, and 14 bases lay in between. This CDR3 spans 13 amino acids. Germline CDR1 is WNHNN and CDR2 is SYGVQD (reference sequence). CDR3 bases: TGCGCCAGCAGCACCCCCGGAGGGGCTGAAGCTTTCTTT. Its protein is CASSTPGGAEAFF.

The chain couples TRBV27 to TRBJ2-1; D possibly corresponds to TRBD1 (5 bases). Germline CDR1 MNHEY, CDR2 SMNVEV (reference sequence). Trimming removed 0 bases at V and 0 bases at J, with 9 bases between. CDR3 length equals 16 residues. CDR3 sequence reads: CASSLSRQSSYNEQFF. DNA of the CDR3: TGTGCCAGCAGTTTATCTAGACAGAGCTCCTACAATGAGCAGTTCTTC.

Written as DNA, the CDR3 is TGTGCCTGGAGGACAGGGGCCTACGAGCAGTACTTC. Amino acids: CAWRTGAYEQYF. The chain carries TRBV30 and TRBJ2-7; 8 bases map to TRBD1. Germline V gene data show CDR1 as GTSNPN and CDR2 as SVGIG (reference sequence). There are 12 residues in the CDR3. V lost 3 bases and J lost 2; bases outside the gene matches: 0.

The chain couples TRBV30 to TRBJ2-7, with D tentatively TRBD1 or TRBD2 (5 bases each). The V gene's germline CDR1 is GTSNPN and CDR2 SVGIG (reference sequence). This CDR3 spans 16 amino acids. With 3 bases removed from V and 3 bases from J, the gap between germline ends came to 21 bases. The CDR3 spells CAWSRPSARENYEQYF. CDR3 bases: TGTGCCTGGAGCCGACCCTCAGCCAGGGAGAACTACGAGCAGTACTTC.

The V call is TRBV6-1, the J call TRBJ1-1, with TRBD1 matching 11 bases. Germline V CDR1 and CDR2: MNHNS, SASEGT. The J segment lost 4 bases and the V segment lost 6 bases, leaving 4 bases of the junction unmatched. The CDR3 extends over 14 amino acids. The CDR3 protein is CASRAGTGGTEAFF. CDR3 DNA sequence: TGTGCCAGCAGAGCCGGGACAGGGGGCACTGAAGCTTTCTTT.

The chain joins TRBV5-1 to TRBJ2-7; 8 nucleotides match TRBD2. Germline V gene data show CDR1 as SGHRS and CDR2 as YFSETQ. The length of the CDR3 is 15 residues. After removal of 8 bases from V and 3 bases from J, the junction contained 13 bases not matched to a gene. This CDR3 is CASSLKRERDYEQYF. The DNA for the CDR3 is TGCGCCAGTTCGTTAAAGCGGGAGAGGGACTACGAGCAGTACTTC. Full variable domain (remainder filled in from reference TRBV5-1 and TRBJ2-7): KAGVTQTPRYLIKTRGQQVTLSCSPISGHRSVSWYQQTPGQGLQFLFEYFSETQRNKGNFPGRFSGRQFSNSRSEMNVSTLELGDSALYLCASSLKRERDYEQYFGPGTRLTVT.

The rearrangement uses TRBV11-2 and TRBJ1-1; 7 positions agree with TRBD1. The ends lost 4 bases at V and 4 bases at J; junction bases unmatched: 15. The CDR3 consists of 17 residues. Germline V gene data show CDR1 as SGHAT and CDR2 as FQNNGV. As DNA, the CDR3 is TGTGCCAGCAGCTCCCATGAAAGACAGGGAATGGGCACTGAAGCTTTCTTT. The encoded protein is CASSSHERQGMGTEAFF.

CDR3 loop: CASSQGPKAFF. The DNA of the CDR3 is TGTGCCAGCAGTCAGGGTCCGAAAGCTTTCTTT. The J gene is TRBJ1-1, the V gene TRBV2, with D maybe TRBD1 (5 bases). Germline CDR1 SNHLY, CDR2 FYNNEI. Between the trimmed V and J ends, which lost 5 bases and 9 bases, there was a span of 10 bases. The CDR3 is made up of 11 amino acids.

The rearrangement links TRBV19 to TRBJ2-4; D ambiguous. The CDR3 is 14 amino acids. Trimming left V 9 bases short and J 1 base short, with 13 bases between. Germline V gene data show CDR1 as LNHDA and CDR2 as SQIVND (reference sequence). CDR3 residues: CASHPSWAKNIQYF. The CDR3 DNA sequence: TGTGCCAGCCACCCTTCGTGGGCCAAAAACATTCAGTACTTC.

V gene TRBV15 combines with J gene TRBJ2-7, with TRBD1 identical over 10 bases. The CDR3 loop spans 13 amino acids. With V trimmed by 8 bases and J by 5 bases, 6 bases remained unmatched. Per germline, CDR1 LNHNV and CDR2 YYDKDF (reference sequence). CDR3 nucleotide sequence: TGTGCCACCTCGGACAGGGGGTTCGACGAGCAGTACTTC. This codes for CATSDRGFDEQYF. The full variable domain, with the rest looked up from reference TRBV15 and TRBJ2-7, is DAMVIQNPRYQVTQFGKPVTLSCSQTLNHNVMYWYQQKSSQAPKLLFHYYDKDFNNEADTPDNFQSRRPNTSFCFLDIRSPGLGDTAMYLCATSDRGFDEQYFGPGTRLTVT.

V and J are TRBV4-3 and TRBJ2-2; possibly TRBD1 for D (8 bases). CDR3 length: 16 amino acids. V was pared by 3 bases and J by 5 bases, with 16 bases between. Germline V gives CDR1 LGHNA, CDR2 YSLEER. This CDR3 is CASSHLTGGGTGELFF. Written as DNA, the CDR3 is TGCGCCAGCAGCCATCTTACAGGGGGGGGAACCGGGGAGCTGTTTTTT.

This rearrangement joins TRBV5-6 to TRBJ1-2; D possibly corresponds to TRBD1 (5 bases). V was shortened by 3 bases and J by 6 bases, with 18 bases between the two germline ends. CDR3 length: 15 amino acids. Germline loops: CDR1 SGHDT, CDR2 YYEEEE. The CDR3 nucleotides are TGTGCCAGCAGCTCACTGGGGGGTTTGGGCGATGGCTACACCTTC. This translates into CASSSLGGLGDGYTF.